This entry features one TCR beta chain sequence. This clonotype was detected ten times or more. Its antigen is unknown. The record has no base qualities; no much larger clone is one base away. The library was obtained by multiplex PCR. Sequenced on an Illumina HiSeq 4000. CDR3 regions were amplified by Arm-PCR with iRepertoire HTBI primers to construct TCR beta libraries. Before sequencing, the PCR products went through gel purification. In the original analysis: Gene usage analysis of CDR3 amino acid clonotypes used the 60 to 75 TRBV and 14 to 15 TRBJ segments found across samples. COPE and FqMerger were used to merge filtered high-quality paired reads into contigs. BLAST was used to align contigs to IMGT TRBV, TRBD and TRBJ reference genes, and CDR3 was defined according to IMGT. Any clonotype with a frequency above 0.1% was counted as a highly expanded clone. Repertoire diversity was measured by Shannon entropy, and V-J evenness by the Gini coefficient. A clonotype found in more than one individual was treated as public. Clones were called with MiXCR by TCRdb after fastp trimmed the public reads at Q25, and only in-frame beta chains were retained. Identical CDR3 proteins give one entry, which carries the most common genes and DNA. TCRdb's processing, not the study's, gives the V and J calls here. In all, the sample holds about 660,000 distinct CDR3 sequences, and around 30% of those were seen once. The leading ten clones occupy 42% of the sample.

The sample's time point, from its label and the paper: persistent/refractory GD, antithyroid drugs over 5 years with positive TRAb. For both TCR sequencing and RNA sequencing, RNA was extracted from PBMCs in TRIzol. The diagnosis of Graves' disease followed American Thyroid Association guidelines. Recruitment of patients was carried out at an endocrinology department in Xi'an, China. Each patient gave approximately 10 milliliters of peripheral blood, collected in an EDTA anticoagulant tube. Ficoll Paque Plus density gradient separation was used to isolate PBMCs, and no further T cell sorting was done. RNA quality was checked with an Agilent 2100 Bioanalyzer and agarose gel, and concentration with a NanoDrop 2000. This sample is drawn from a study of regulatory T cells in long-lasting Graves disease (dated by TCRdb to about 2021). As for the study more broadly: Persistent Graves' disease was defined as antithyroid drug treatment for over 5 years with persistently positive TSH receptor autoantibodies. The study took place in China and was registered as a clinical trial. TCR sequencing covered approximately 13 persistent and approximately 20 newly diagnosed Graves' disease patients, about 35 samples in total. Persistent Graves' disease patients were compared with newly diagnosed Graves' disease patients by peripheral blood TCR sequencing and RNA sequencing. On average, persistent Graves' disease patients in the clinical cohort had been on antithyroid drugs for around 9.5 years. Results and caveats for the whole study, not just this receptor: Lower TCR Shannon entropy and fewer highly expanded clones were observed in persistent Graves' disease patients than in newly diagnosed patients, which suggested clonal expansion. A larger number of public clonotypes was shared among persistent patients (about 2,700) than among newly diagnosed patients (around 870). TRBV28, TRBJ1-2 and TRBJ2-5 were preferentially used in persistent disease, while TRBV20-1 and TRBJ2-1 were favored in newly diagnosed disease. Only peripheral blood was studied, because thyroid tissue, the primary lesion, was inaccessible. The authors noted that the small sample size was a limitation that may lower accuracy. Only the TCR beta chain was sequenced and analyzed.

V is trimmed back by 6 bases and J by 3 bases, and the junction contains 5 bases that no gene match accounts for. From a lookup of the germline V gene, CDR1 and CDR2 are SNHLY and FYNNEI. Taken from cysteine to phenylalanine, the CDR3 has 15 residues. The read is trimmed to its CDR3 DNA, 45 bases read in frame from base 1. The chain is made from TRBV2 and TRBJ1-5; 10 bases in the junction line up with TRBD1. The specimen comprised peripheral blood mononuclear cells (PBMCs), sampled when the disease was refractory, from a patient treated with antithyroid drugs. The TCR originated in a female donor with Graves disease. The CDR3: CASRGDRGNNQPQHF. The sequenced DNA: TGTGCCAGCAGGGGGGACAGGGGAAACAATCAGCCCCAGCATTTT.